The clone carrying this T cell receptor (beta chain) came up many times. The data were obtained in a study of neurological immune-mediated disorders. TCRdb re-called the 5' RACE reads with MiXCR, one entry per CDR3 protein. The profile shows about 46,000 distinct CDR3 sequences, around a tenth of them singletons. The germline V gene encodes CDR1 LGHNA and CDR2 YNFKEQ. The V gene lost 0 bases and the J gene lost 5 bases, with 14 bases spanning the gap. This CDR3 has 16 residues. This rearrangement joins TRBV4-2 to TRBJ2-1; TRBD1 might be the D (5 bases). The TCR comes from a man aged 65-85 years with HTLV-1-associated myelopathy (HAM/TSP). Sequencing was done on a sample of PBMCs. This CDR3 is CASSQEGQGFHNEQFF. The CDR3 DNA sequence: TGTGCCAGCAGCCAAGAAGGCCAGGGTTTTCACAATGAGCAGTTCTTC.